This T cell receptor (beta chain) was profiled in a study of blood T cell repertoires in COVID-19. Study summary: The samples span acute and convalescent COVID-19 from the United States, Italy and Spain. The cDNA or gDNA used as material had been derived from T cells, B-cell-depleted T cells, or PBMCs.

Authors' processing steps: Estimation of nucleated cell counts relied on the amplification of reference gene primers. Clones were sequenced by immunoSEQ multiplex PCR, and TCRdb holds only the in-frame ones, with some missing. That table is the source of V, J and clone size, and D and trimming were worked out from the DNA. The repertoire has more than 80,000 clones, around 86% of them found once; the top ten carry about 5.1%. The sequenced sample consisted of peripheral blood. The receptor comes from a man aged 40-49 years with acute or convalescent COVID-19.

CDR3 DNA sequence: TGTGCCAGCTCACCACCTATGGCAGGGCTGGTTGAGCAGTTCTTC. Its protein product is CASSPPMAGLVEQFF. The V and J genes are TRBV18 and TRBJ2-1; weak D call: TRBD1 (5 bases). Trimming left V 0 bases short and J 9 bases short, with 15 bases between. This CDR3 comprises 15 residues. Per the germline V gene, CDR1 is KGHSH and CDR2 is LQKENI.